This T cell receptor beta chain appears in the sequencing data of a study of T cell repertoires in cytomegalovirus infection. Study-wide results and limits: Predominance within the ex vivo response was attributable to HLA-C-restricted CMV-specific TCR beta clonotypes.

TCRdb ran MiXCR on the reads and lists one entry per CDR3 protein. The table lists about 310,000 distinct CDR3 sequences, roughly 25% of them singletons. This clonotype occurred many times. No antigen is known for it. Germline assignment: CDR1 SGHTA and CDR2 FQGNSA. The CDR3 has 18 amino acids. The V gene lost 0 bases and the J gene lost 2 bases, with 17 bases spanning the gap. The chain employs TRBV7-2 and TRBJ1-3; D unresolved. Sequenced here: cultured PBMCs, sampled from culture after CMV antigen stimulation. This sequence originates from a human donor in good health (CMV status not recorded). Some clones in this sample may be carry-over from other donors' samples. The CDR3 nucleotides read TGTGCCAGCAGCTTAGCGCTAAACTCCGTCAGAGCTGGAAACACCATATATTTT. Its translation: CASSLALNSVRAGNTIYF. The whole variable domain, remainder taken from reference TRBV7-2 and TRBJ1-3, is GAGVSQSPSNKVTEKGKDVELRCDPISGHTALYWYRQSLGQGLEFLIYFQGNSAPDKSGLPSDRFSAERTGGSVSTLTIQRTQQEDSAVYLCASSLALNSVRAGNTIYFGEGSWLTVV.